This T cell receptor (beta chain) was retrieved from a study of cytomegalovirus exposure and HLA in healthy donors (dated by TCRdb to 2015 to 2018). Context from the whole study: According to an earlier analysis of a few hundred of the donors, roughly 180 million T cells yielded roughly 110 million unique TCR beta sequences and around 300 Gb of sequence data. Roughly 300 gigabases of sequencing data and around 85 million unique TCR sequences made up an early release that covered 500 to 650 HLA-typed donors. Among the roughly 430 genotyped donors, approximately 76% belonged to the genetic ancestry cluster associated with self-reported Caucasian donors. The study was designed to test whether signatures of past pathogen exposure could be identified by cataloging public T cell receptors. The study used immunosequencing to profile the T cell repertoires of under 700 subjects and linked those repertoires to cytomegalovirus serostatus. A separate validation cohort of approximately 130 different subjects was used in addition to the 666-subject first cohort. High-throughput TCR immunosequencing, statistical association of individual TCRs with disease status, and machine learning were combined to predict cytomegalovirus infection status. A later analysis re-examined previously published TCR beta repertoires from more than 600 donors and added high-resolution HLA genotyping to investigate patterns of TCR occurrence. Rather than drawing on any new phenotypic data, the later analysis identified candidate immune exposures from TCR beta sequences and the way those sequences occurred across donors. In an earlier analysis of a few hundred of the donors, high-throughput TCR beta sequencing was used to judge whether each TCR beta V gene segment behaved as functional or pseudogenic. Alongside the repertoire data, information on donor age, sex, ethnicity and CMV serostatus was compiled. In a later genetic analysis, genome-wide SNP genotypes for about 55% of the roughly 700 donors were used, and that subset was treated as a discovery cohort. Every repertoire in the discovery cohort had been generated on one and the same sequencing platform. Class I and class II HLA loci were covered by the typing at four-digit resolution. The number of donors typed differed by locus, with about 629-630 for A, B, C, DRB1 and DQB1, 522 for DQA1, 600 to 610 for DPA1, and under 490 for DPB1. Several DR-DQ haplotypes were handled as single units for association and clustering because linkage in the cohort was strong. Among some 400 genotyped donors of the cohort, an average of around 250,000 unique TCR beta nucleotide sequences was sequenced per donor, of which about 19% were non-productive. Overall study results and their limits: A group of highly shared sequence variants was considered likely to be a technical artifact of the sequencing pipeline. Assigning TCR associations to individual alleles was difficult when HLA alleles, especially DR and DQ, strongly co-occurred. A later genetic analysis associated a missense DCLRE1C variant with V-gene and J-gene trimming of TCR beta chains, and an independent cohort replicated the association. In a later analysis, HLA-associated TCR beta chains showed more clonal expansion and lower generation probabilities than non-associated chains that were equally common. A later analysis reported that several top co-occurrence clusters appeared linked to parvovirus B19, influenza, CMV and Epstein-Barr virus. According to a later genetic analysis, donors in an Asian-associated ancestry cluster had fewer N-insertions in productive TCRs than the roughly 660-donor mean. According to a later analysis, TCR association rates differed among HLA loci, with DRB1 alleles showing the most associated TCRs and HLA-C alleles showing the fewest. The study gave a list of about 170 TCR beta chains associated with cytomegalovirus. A further reported finding was that TCR beta sequences accurately predicted the HLA-A and HLA-B alleles for most subjects in the first cohort. Across donors, most TCR sequences were observed very rarely, whereas some public TCRs were present in many individuals. This cohort had only TCR beta chains sequenced, and the lack of alpha or paired-chain data limited which features could be detected. Linkage disequilibrium might explain the correlated functional status among segregating V segments, but an unknown experimental factor could not be excluded. In vitro tests confirmed that three of the cytomegalovirus-associated TCR beta chains recognize cytomegalovirus antigens. Because HLA typing was unavailable for some donors at each locus, only the typed subset was used in association tests. The presence/absence analyses assumed that sequencing depth was roughly uniform across donors, and that assumption may not be true. In an earlier analysis of about 600 of the donors, most TCR beta V segments appeared in productive rearrangements about 87% or about 30% of the time, broadly matching IMGT annotations. The earlier analysis of about 600 of the donors excluded 15 to 20 rarely observed V segments, including chromosome 9 orphons, because counts were too low. In a later analysis, 15,000 to 20,000 TCR beta sequences were associated with specific HLA alleles at a false discovery rate of 0.05. The 87-base-pair reads could not distinguish some IMGT-functional V segments, including TRBV6-2 and TRBV6-3, so those segments were excluded. Most CMV-associated TCR beta chains appeared to be HLA-restricted in a later analysis, and the HLA associations seemed to be driven largely by CMV exposure. The only immune exposure information available for the cohort was CMV serostatus. The classifier was reported to diagnose cytomegalovirus status with high specificity and sensitivity in both the original cohort and the validation cohort. It was suggested by the authors that the approach could potentially be generalized to other disease states and immunological phenotypes.

The method behind the library was the immunoSEQ multiplex PCR assay. For the multiplex PCR, a mixture combining 60 forward primers for TCR Vbeta segments and 13 reverse primers for TCR Jbeta segments was used. The CDR3 region of rearranged TCR beta genes was amplified from genomic DNA by a multiplex PCR assay. On the Illumina HiSeq System, the amplified TCR beta libraries were sequenced as 87-base-pair reads. Turning to the authors' computational methods: A later analysis counted tens of millions of unique TCR beta chains across the 550 to 700 repertoires, and around 9.9 million of these chains were shared by at least two donors. A nearest-neighbor algorithm error-corrected the raw reads and collapsed the reads into unique sequences, merging closely related sequences to remove PCR and sequencing errors. Alignment of CDR3 sequences to IMGT reference sequences was used to assign V, D and J gene segments. For a sequence to be retained, at least a six-nucleotide match to both a V gene segment and a J gene segment was required. Rearrangements were called productive when the CDR3 lacked stop codons and stayed in frame with V and J; all others were non-productive. Following IMGT convention, CDR3 was defined as the stretch from the second conserved V-encoded cysteine up to the conserved J-encoded phenylalanine. In an earlier analysis of more than 550 of the donors, sequences lacking an unambiguous match to a single V gene segment were excluded. In an earlier analysis of several hundred of the donors, a V segment was called functional when productive rearrangements were above 56.7%, and segregating when the standard deviation between donors exceeded 5%. A statistical classification framework was built for diagnosing cytomegalovirus status from the catalog of TCR beta chain sequences. A later analysis assigned V and J genes by comparing TCR nucleotide sequences with IMGT/GENE-DB human TR gene sequences. The TCRdist pipeline was used in a later analysis to assign CDR3 sequences and most-parsimonious VDJ recombination scenarios. A later analysis defined each TCR beta chain by its CDR3 amino acid sequence plus V-gene family, and excluded reads lacking a unique V-gene family. In a later analysis, approximately 590 highly shared, low-generation-probability nucleotide sequences were removed to address suspected cross-contamination and a sequencing artifact. For each public chain, a later analysis derived a clonal expansion index from normalized ranks of inferred template counts within each repertoire. A later analysis computed generation probabilities with a VDJ recombination model fitted to out-of-frame rearrangements, and checked the results against IGoR. Hypergeometric tests were used in a later analysis to score TCR-TCR, TCR-HLA and TCR-CMV co-occurrence, with a repertoire-size bias correction applied to the TCR pairs. In a later analysis, false discovery rates were estimated by permuting HLA or CMV assignments 20 times. A later analysis grouped co-occurring TCRs with DBSCAN, adding TCRdist sequence similarity when clustering within HLA-allele-positive subsets. For co-occurrence clustering, repertoires with fewer than 30,000 or more than 120,000 public chains were excluded, along with about five repertoires with anomalous nucleotide sharing. The table was pulled from immuneACCESS by TCRdb, which kept in-frame rearrangements only. Such tables lose some clones; where checked, under half of the loss comes from unresolved V genes, and the rest has no known cause. V, J and clone size derive from that table, while D and trimming were established from the DNA sequence. Across this sample there are more than 100,000 clones, with 70% to 80% seen only once. The ten top clones hold 1.8% of the sample.

In total, just over 650 healthy bone marrow donors made up the cohort. At the time of sampling, every cohort member was nominally healthy, though immune exposures that went unrecorded were likely present. The donor tested CMV seropositive, placing the donor among the 289 seropositive members of the cohort. Each donor provided a peripheral blood sample, and peripheral blood mononuclear cells were used for TCR beta sequencing. The Qiagen DNeasy Blood Extraction Kit was used to extract genomic DNA from the blood cell samples. The germline V gene (reference sequence) gives CDR1 as LNHDA and CDR2 as SQIVND. Reading from cysteine to phenylalanine, the CDR3 counts 16 amino acids. The DNA shown is the 48-base CDR3, in frame from base 1. The junction shows trimming of 4 bases on V and 5 bases on J, and the gene matches do not reach 6 bases of it. Notes on this clone: Its cognate antigen has yet to be identified. No per-base quality is available; no much larger clone lies one base away. This sample also contains other DNA sequences that code for the same CDR3.

Recombination connected TRBV19 to TRBJ1-4, with 11 bases aligning to TRBD1. The clonotype comes from a female donor in good health and CMV-seropositive. Sequencing was performed on PBMCs. The CDR3 in this case is CASSTWGQGVNEKLFF. The DNA sequence is TGTGCCAGTAGTACTTGGGGACAGGGGGTGAATGAAAAACTGTTTTTT.